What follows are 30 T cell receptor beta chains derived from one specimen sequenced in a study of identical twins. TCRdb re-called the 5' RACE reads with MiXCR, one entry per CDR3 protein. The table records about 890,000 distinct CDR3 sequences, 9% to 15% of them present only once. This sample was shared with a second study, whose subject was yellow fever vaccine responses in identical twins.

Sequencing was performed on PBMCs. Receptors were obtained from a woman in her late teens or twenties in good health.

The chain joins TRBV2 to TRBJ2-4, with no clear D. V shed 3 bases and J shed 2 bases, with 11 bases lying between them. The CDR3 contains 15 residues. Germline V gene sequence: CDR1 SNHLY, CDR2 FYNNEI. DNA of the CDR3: TGTGCCAGCAGTGATTCAAAAGGGTCCAAAAACATTCAGTACTTC. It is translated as CASSDSKGSKNIQYF.

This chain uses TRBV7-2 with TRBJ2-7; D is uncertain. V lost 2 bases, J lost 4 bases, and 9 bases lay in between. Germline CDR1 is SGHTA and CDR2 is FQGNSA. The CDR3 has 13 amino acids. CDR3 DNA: TGTGCCAGCAGCTTACCCCCTGGGTACGAGCAGTACTTC. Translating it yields CASSLPPGYEQYF.

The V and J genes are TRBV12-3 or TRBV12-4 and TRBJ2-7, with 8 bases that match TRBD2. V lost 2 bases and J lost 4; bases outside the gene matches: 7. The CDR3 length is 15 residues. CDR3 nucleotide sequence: TGTGCCAGCAGTTTAACGGGGGGGAGGGGGTACGAGCAGTACTTC. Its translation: CASSLTGGRGYEQYF.

CDR3 bases: TGTGCCAGCAGTGCCGTTAGCGGGAGAACAGATACGCAGTATTTT. Translated, it gives CASSAVSGRTDTQYF. This chain connects TRBV6-1 to TRBJ2-3; TRBD2 aligns across 9 bases. CDR1 and CDR2 from the germline V gene are MNHNS and SASEGT. This CDR3 region has 15 residues. V dropped 4 bases and J dropped 3; count of bases not matched to a gene: 5.

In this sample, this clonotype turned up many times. Here the CDR3 DNA reads TGTGCCAGCAGCATCGGGACGGGTGAAGCTTTCTTT. It specifies CASSIGTGEAFF. The chain has TRBV3-1 and TRBJ1-1; a weak D match, TRBD1 (5 bases). Germline CDR1 and CDR2: LGHDT and YNNKEL (reference sequence). This CDR3 has 12 amino acids. V lost 5 bases and J 7 bases, leaving 11 bases between the germline ends.

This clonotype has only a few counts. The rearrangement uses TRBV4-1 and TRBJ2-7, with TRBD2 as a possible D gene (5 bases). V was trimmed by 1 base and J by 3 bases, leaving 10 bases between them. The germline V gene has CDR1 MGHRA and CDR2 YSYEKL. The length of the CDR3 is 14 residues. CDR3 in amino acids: CASSQAAELYEQYF. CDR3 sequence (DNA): TGCGCCAGCAGCCAAGCAGCGGAACTCTACGAGCAGTACTTC.

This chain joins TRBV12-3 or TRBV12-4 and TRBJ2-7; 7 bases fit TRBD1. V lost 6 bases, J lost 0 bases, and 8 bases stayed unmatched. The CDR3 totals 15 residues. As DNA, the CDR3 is TGTGCCAGCAGCCTCCTCCGGGACAGCTCCTACGAGCAGTACTTC. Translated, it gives CASSLLRDSSYEQYF.

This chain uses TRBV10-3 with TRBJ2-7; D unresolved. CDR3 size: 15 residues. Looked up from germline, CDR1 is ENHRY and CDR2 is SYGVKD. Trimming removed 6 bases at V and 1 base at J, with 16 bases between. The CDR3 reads CAIRTGVAASYEQYF. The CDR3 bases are TGTGCCATCAGGACTGGGGTAGCAGCTTCCTACGAGCAGTACTTC.

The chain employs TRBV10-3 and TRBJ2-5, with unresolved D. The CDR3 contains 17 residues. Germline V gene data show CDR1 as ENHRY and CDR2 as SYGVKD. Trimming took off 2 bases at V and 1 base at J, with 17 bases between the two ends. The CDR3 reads CAISEEWSPRVQETQYF. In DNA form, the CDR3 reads TGTGCCATCAGTGAGGAGTGGTCTCCTAGGGTCCAAGAGACCCAGTACTTC.

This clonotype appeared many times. The CDR3: CAISVREGNPGEQYF. CDR3 bases: TGTGCCATCAGTGTGCGGGAGGGTAACCCTGGCGAGCAGTACTTC. The chain carries TRBV10-3 and TRBJ2-7; the match to TRBD2 covers 9 bases. The V segment lost 4 bases and the J segment 6 bases; nucleotides outside the gene matches: 10. The germline V gene has CDR1 ENHRY and CDR2 SYGVKD. This CDR3 is 15 amino acids long.

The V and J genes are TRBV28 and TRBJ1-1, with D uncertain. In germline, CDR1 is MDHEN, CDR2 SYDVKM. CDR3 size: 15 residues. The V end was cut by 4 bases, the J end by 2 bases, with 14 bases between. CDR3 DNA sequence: TGTGCCAGCAGTTCAAGAGTAGGAGGTAACACTGAAGCTTTCTTT. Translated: CASSSRVGGNTEAFF.

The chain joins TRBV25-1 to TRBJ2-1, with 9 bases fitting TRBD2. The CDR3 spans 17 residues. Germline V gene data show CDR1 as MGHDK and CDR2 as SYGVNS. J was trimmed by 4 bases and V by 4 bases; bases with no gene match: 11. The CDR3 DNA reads TGTGCCAGCAGTGGGGTGGCGGGAGGGCCGGATTACAATGAGCAGTTCTTC. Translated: CASSGVAGGPDYNEQFF.

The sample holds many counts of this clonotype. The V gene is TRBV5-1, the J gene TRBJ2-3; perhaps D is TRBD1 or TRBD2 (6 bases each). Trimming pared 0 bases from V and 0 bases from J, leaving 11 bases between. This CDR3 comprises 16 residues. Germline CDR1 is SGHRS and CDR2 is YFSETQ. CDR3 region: CASSLADSGSTDTQYF. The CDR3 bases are TGCGCCAGCAGCTTGGCGGACAGCGGGAGCACAGATACGCAGTATTTT.

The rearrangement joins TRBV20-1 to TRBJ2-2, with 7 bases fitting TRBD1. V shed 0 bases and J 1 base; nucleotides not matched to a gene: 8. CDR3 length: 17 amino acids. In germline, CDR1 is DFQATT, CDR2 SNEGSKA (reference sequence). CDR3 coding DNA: TGCAGTGCTAGAGATGGGAGAGGGACAGTGAACACCGGGGAGCTGTTTTTT. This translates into CSARDGRGTVNTGELFF.

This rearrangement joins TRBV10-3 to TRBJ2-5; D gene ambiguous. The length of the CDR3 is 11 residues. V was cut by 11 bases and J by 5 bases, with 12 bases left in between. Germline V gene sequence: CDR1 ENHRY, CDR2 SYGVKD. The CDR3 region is CAASSGETQYF. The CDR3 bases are TGTGCCGCGTCGAGTGGCGAGACCCAGTACTTC.

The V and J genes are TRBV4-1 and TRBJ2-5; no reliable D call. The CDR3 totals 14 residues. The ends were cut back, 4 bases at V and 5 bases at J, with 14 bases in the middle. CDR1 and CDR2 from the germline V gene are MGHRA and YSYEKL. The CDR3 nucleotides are TGCGCCAGCAGCCCGTTAGTTATCCCGGAGACCCAGTACTTC. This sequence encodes CASSPLVIPETQYF.

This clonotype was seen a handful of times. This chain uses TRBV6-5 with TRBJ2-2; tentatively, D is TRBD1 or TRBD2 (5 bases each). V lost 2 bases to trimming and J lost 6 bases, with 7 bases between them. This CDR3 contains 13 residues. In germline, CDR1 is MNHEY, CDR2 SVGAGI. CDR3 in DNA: TGTGCCAGCAGTTACGTGGGACCCGGGGAGCTGTTTTTT. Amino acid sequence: CASSYVGPGELFF.

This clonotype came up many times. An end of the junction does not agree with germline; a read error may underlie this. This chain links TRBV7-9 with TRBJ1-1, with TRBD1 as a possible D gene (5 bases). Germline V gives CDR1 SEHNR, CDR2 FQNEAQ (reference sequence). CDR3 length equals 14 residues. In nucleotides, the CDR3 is TGCGCCAGCAGCTTGGACACCTTGAACACTGAAGCTTTCTTT. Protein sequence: CASSLDTLNTEAFF.

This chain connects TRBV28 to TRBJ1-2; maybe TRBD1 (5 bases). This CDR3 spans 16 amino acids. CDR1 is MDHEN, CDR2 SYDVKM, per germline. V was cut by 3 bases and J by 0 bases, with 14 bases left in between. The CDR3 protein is CASSFGGSRANYGYTF. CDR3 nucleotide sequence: TGTGCCAGCAGTTTTGGGGGTTCCCGCGCTAACTATGGCTACACCTTC.

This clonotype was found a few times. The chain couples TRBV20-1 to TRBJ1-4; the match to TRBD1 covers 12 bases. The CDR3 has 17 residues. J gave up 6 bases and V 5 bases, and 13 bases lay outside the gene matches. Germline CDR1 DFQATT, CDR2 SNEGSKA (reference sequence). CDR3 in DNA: TGCAGTGCTCCGACCGGGACAGGGGGCCTTCAGTATGAAAAACTGTTTTTT. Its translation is CSAPTGTGGLQYEKLFF.

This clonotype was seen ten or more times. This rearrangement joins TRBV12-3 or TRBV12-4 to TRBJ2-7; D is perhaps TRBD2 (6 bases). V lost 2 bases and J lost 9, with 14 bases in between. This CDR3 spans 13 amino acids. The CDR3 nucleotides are TGTGCCAGCAGTTTACGGGCCCTCGGGGGGCAGTACTTC. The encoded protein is CASSLRALGGQYF.

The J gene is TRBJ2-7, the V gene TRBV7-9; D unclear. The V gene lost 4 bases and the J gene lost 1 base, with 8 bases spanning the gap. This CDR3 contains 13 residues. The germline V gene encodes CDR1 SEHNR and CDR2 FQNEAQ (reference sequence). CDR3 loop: CASSSSRSYEQYV. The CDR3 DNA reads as TGTGCCAGCAGCTCGTCGAGGTCCTACGAGCAGTACGTC.

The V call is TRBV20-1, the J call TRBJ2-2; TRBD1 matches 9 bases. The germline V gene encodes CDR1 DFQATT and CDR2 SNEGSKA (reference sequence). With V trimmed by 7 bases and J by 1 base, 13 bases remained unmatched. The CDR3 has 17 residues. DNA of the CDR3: TGCAGTGTAGCACCCCCACCGGGACAGGGGAACACCGGGGAGCTGTTTTTT. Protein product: CSVAPPPGQGNTGELFF.

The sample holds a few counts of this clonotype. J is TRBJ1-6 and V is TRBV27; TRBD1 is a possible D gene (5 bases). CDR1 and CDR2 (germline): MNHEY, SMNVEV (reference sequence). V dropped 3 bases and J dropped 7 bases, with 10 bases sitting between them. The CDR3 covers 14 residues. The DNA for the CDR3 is TGTGCCAGCAGTTTGGGGGAGTCAAATTCACCCCTCCACTTT. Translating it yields CASSLGESNSPLHF.

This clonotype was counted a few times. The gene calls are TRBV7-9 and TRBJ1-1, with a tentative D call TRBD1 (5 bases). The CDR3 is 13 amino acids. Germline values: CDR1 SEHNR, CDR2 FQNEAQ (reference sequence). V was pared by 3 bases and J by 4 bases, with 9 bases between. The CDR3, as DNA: TGTGCCAGCAGCTTCGAGACAGCCACTGAAGCTTTCTTT. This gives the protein CASSFETATEAFF.

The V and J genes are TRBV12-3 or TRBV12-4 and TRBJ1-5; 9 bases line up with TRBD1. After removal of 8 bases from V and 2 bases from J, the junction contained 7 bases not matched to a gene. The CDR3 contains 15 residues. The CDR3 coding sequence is TGTGCCAGCTGTCGACAGGGGGATGGCAATCAGCCCCAGCATTTT. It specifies CASCRQGDGNQPQHF.

The DNA of the CDR3 is TGTGCCAGCAGCGTAGGGACTAGCGGCCTATACAATGAGCAGTTCTTC. Residues: CASSVGTSGLYNEQFF. This chain links TRBV9 with TRBJ2-1; TRBD2 matches at 10 bases. Germline values: CDR1 SGDLS, CDR2 YYNGEE. The CDR3 is 16 amino acids. The J segment lost 4 bases and the V segment lost 0 bases, leaving 4 bases of the junction unmatched.

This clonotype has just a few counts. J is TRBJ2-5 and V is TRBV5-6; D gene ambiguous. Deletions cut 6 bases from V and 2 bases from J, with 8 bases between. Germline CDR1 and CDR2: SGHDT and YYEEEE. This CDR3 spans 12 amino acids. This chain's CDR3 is CASMDRQETQYF. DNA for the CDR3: TGTGCCAGCATGGACCGGCAAGAGACCCAGTACTTC.

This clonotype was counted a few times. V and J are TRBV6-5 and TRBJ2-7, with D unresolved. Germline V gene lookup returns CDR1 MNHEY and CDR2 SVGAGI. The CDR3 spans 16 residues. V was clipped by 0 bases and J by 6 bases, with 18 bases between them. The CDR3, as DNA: TGTGCCAGCAGTTACTCCCATCCCCCCCTCGTTTCCGAGCAGTACTTC. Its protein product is CASSYSHPPLVSEQYF.

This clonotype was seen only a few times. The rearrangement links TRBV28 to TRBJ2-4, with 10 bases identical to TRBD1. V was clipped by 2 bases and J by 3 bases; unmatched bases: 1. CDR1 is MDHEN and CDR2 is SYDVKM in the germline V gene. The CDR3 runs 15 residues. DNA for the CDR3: TGTGCCAGCAGTTTAGGGACAGGGGACAAAAACATTCAGTACTTC. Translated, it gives CASSLGTGDKNIQYF.